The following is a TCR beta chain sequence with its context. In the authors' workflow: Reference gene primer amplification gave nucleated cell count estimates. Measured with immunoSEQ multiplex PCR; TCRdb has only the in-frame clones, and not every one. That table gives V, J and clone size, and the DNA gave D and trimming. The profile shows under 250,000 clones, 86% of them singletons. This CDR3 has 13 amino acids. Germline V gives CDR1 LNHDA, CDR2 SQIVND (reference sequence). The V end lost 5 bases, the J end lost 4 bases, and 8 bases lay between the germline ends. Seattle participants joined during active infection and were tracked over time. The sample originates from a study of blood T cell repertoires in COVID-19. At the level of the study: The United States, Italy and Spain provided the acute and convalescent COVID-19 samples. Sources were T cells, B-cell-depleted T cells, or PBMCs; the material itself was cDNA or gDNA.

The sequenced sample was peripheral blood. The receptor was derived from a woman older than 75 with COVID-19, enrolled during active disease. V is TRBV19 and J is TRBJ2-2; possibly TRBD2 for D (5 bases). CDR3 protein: CASSPRGTGELFF. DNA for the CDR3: TGTGCCAGTAGTCCTCGGGGCACCGGGGAGCTGTTTTTT.